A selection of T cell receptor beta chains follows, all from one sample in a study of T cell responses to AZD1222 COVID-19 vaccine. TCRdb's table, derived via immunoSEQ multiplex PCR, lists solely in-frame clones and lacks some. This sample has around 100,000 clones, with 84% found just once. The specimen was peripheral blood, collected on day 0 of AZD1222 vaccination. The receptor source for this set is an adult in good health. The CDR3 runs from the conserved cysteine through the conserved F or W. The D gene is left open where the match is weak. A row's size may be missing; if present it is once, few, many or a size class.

cdr3_aa: CASMANYGYTF; cdr3_nt: TGTGCCAGCATGGCTAACTATGGCTACACCTTC; j_call: TRBJ1-2; clone_size: NA; v_call: TRBV28; d_call: NA
cdr3_aa: CATSRSTGTETQYF; cdr3_nt: TGTGCCACCAGCAGATCCACAGGGACTGAGACCCAGTACTTC; j_call: TRBJ2-5; clone_size: NA; v_call: TRBV15; d_call: NA
cdr3_aa: CATWTGSSGNTIYF; cdr3_nt: TGTGCCACATGGACAGGGAGCTCTGGAAACACCATATATTTT; j_call: TRBJ1-3; clone_size: NA; v_call: TRBV6-5; d_call: TRBD1
cdr3_aa: CATSRDRGSLTYNEQFF; cdr3_nt: TGTGCCACCAGCAGGGACAGGGGAAGTTTGACCTACAATGAGCAGTTCTTC; j_call: TRBJ2-1; clone_size: NA; v_call: TRBV15; d_call: TRBD1
cdr3_aa: CASSVTSESGELFF; cdr3_nt: TGTGCCAGCAGTGTCACTAGCGAATCCGGGGAGCTGTTTTTT; j_call: TRBJ2-2; clone_size: NA; v_call: TRBV25-1; d_call: TRBD2
cdr3_aa: CASSDLQGTGGYTF; cdr3_nt: TGTGCCAGCAGTGACCTGCAGGGGACGGGTGGCTACACCTTC; j_call: TRBJ1-2; clone_size: NA; v_call: TRBV6-4; d_call: NA
cdr3_aa: CASSRDRFQRNTIYF; cdr3_nt: TGTGCCAGTAGCCGGGACAGGTTTCAGCGAAACACCATATATTTT; j_call: TRBJ1-3; clone_size: NA; v_call: TRBV19; d_call: TRBD1
cdr3_aa: CASSLLPTGNGELFF; cdr3_nt: TGTGCCAGCAGCTTACTCCCGACAGGGAACGGGGAGCTGTTTTTT; j_call: TRBJ2-2; clone_size: NA; v_call: TRBV11-2; d_call: TRBD1
cdr3_aa: CASSVNSGNSPLHF; cdr3_nt: TGTGCCAGCAGCGTGAATTCGGGCAATTCACCCCTCCACTTT; j_call: TRBJ1-6; clone_size: NA; v_call: TRBV9; d_call: NA
cdr3_aa: CAIRPRTGGNVGNTIYF; cdr3_nt: TGTGCCATCAGGCCTCGGACAGGGGGGAATGTTGGAAACACCATATATTTT; j_call: TRBJ1-3; clone_size: NA; v_call: TRBV10-3; d_call: TRBD1
cdr3_aa: CASRSTGGDVQETQYF; cdr3_nt: TGTGCCAGCAGGTCCACAGGGGGCGACGTTCAAGAGACCCAGTACTTC; j_call: TRBJ2-5; clone_size: NA; v_call: TRBV7-9; d_call: TRBD1
cdr3_aa: CASSLDSSGRELSSEQFF; cdr3_nt: TGTGCCAGCAGCTTAGATTCCAGCGGGAGGGAATTGTCATCTGAGCAGTTCTTC; j_call: TRBJ2-1; clone_size: NA; v_call: TRBV11-3; d_call: TRBD2
cdr3_aa: CASSAGTSLTGELFF; cdr3_nt: TGTGCCAGCAGTGCCGGGACTAGCCTCACCGGGGAGCTGTTTTTT; j_call: TRBJ2-2; clone_size: NA; v_call: TRBV2; d_call: TRBD2
cdr3_aa: CASSRGSGYTF; cdr3_nt: TGTGCCAGCAGCCGGGGGTCTGGCTACACCTTC; j_call: TRBJ1-2; clone_size: NA; v_call: TRBV12-3/TRBV12-4; d_call: NA
cdr3_aa: CATSGQVADTQYF; cdr3_nt: TGTGCCACCAGCGGCCAGGTGGCAGATACGCAGTATTTT; j_call: TRBJ2-3; clone_size: NA; v_call: TRBV24-1; d_call: NA
cdr3_aa: CASSAQGTHSPLHF; cdr3_nt: TGTGCCAGCAGTGCTCAGGGGACCCATTCACCCCTCCACTTT; j_call: TRBJ1-6; clone_size: NA; v_call: TRBV27; d_call: NA
cdr3_aa: CASSPRLAGAGTDTQYF; cdr3_nt: TGTGCCAGCTCACCACGGCTAGCGGGAGCTGGCACAGATACGCAGTATTTT; j_call: TRBJ2-3; clone_size: NA; v_call: TRBV18; d_call: TRBD2
cdr3_aa: CATSRGGGPTYEQYF; cdr3_nt: TGTGCCACCAGCAGAGGGGGAGGGCCCACCTACGAGCAGTACTTC; j_call: TRBJ2-7; clone_size: NA; v_call: TRBV15; d_call: TRBD2
cdr3_aa: CASKPVSSYNEQFF; cdr3_nt: TGTGCCAGTAAGCCTGTCAGCTCCTACAATGAGCAGTTCTTC; j_call: TRBJ2-1; clone_size: NA; v_call: TRBV19; d_call: NA
cdr3_aa: CASSESINYGYTF; cdr3_nt: TGTGCCAGCAGTGAATCGATTAACTATGGCTACACCTTC; j_call: TRBJ1-2; clone_size: few; v_call: TRBV25-1; d_call: NA
cdr3_aa: CASSITIGQRNQPQHF; cdr3_nt: TGTGCCAGTAGTATTACCATAGGACAGAGGAATCAGCCCCAGCATTTT; j_call: TRBJ1-5; clone_size: once; v_call: TRBV19; d_call: NA
cdr3_aa: CASTRSSYNSPLHF; cdr3_nt: TGTGCCAGCACGCGGAGCTCCTATAATTCACCCCTCCACTTT; j_call: TRBJ1-6; clone_size: once; v_call: TRBV6-5; d_call: NA
cdr3_aa: CASSPGGTYEQYF; cdr3_nt: TGTGCCAGCAGCCCCGGGGGAACCTACGAGCAGTACTTC; j_call: TRBJ2-7; clone_size: NA; v_call: TRBV3-1/TRBV3-2; d_call: NA
cdr3_aa: CASSLNRGIDNEQFF; cdr3_nt: TGTGCCAGCAGCTTAAACAGGGGAATCGACAATGAGCAGTTCTTC; j_call: TRBJ2-1; clone_size: NA; v_call: TRBV11-3; d_call: TRBD1
cdr3_aa: CASSLFRGGETQYF; cdr3_nt: TGCGCCAGCAGCTTGTTCCGGGGTGGGGAGACCCAGTACTTC; j_call: TRBJ2-5; clone_size: NA; v_call: TRBV5-1; d_call: NA
cdr3_aa: CASSPGLAEADTQYF; cdr3_nt: TGTGCCAGCTCCCCGGGACTGGCGGAAGCAGATACGCAGTATTTT; j_call: TRBJ2-3; clone_size: NA; v_call: TRBV18; d_call: NA
cdr3_aa: CASSPRESEKLFF; cdr3_nt: TGTGCCAGCTCACCCAGGGAATCCGAAAAACTGTTTTTT; j_call: TRBJ1-4; clone_size: NA; v_call: TRBV18; d_call: NA
cdr3_aa: CATSRVKGHYGYTF; cdr3_nt: TGTGCCACCAGCAGAGTAAAGGGGCACTATGGCTACACCTTC; j_call: TRBJ1-2; clone_size: NA; v_call: TRBV15; d_call: NA
cdr3_aa: CASSPRGEHETQYF; cdr3_nt: TGTGCCAGCAGCCCCCGGGGGGAGCATGAGACCCAGTACTTC; j_call: TRBJ2-5; clone_size: NA; v_call: TRBV7-2; d_call: TRBD2
cdr3_aa: CASTLWGADEQYF; cdr3_nt: TGTGCCAGCACCCTTTGGGGGGCGGACGAGCAGTACTTC; j_call: TRBJ2-7; clone_size: NA; v_call: TRBV7-9; d_call: NA
cdr3_aa: CASSRTGRNQPQHF; cdr3_nt: TGCGCCAGCAGCCGCACAGGGAGAAATCAGCCCCAGCATTTT; j_call: TRBJ1-5; clone_size: NA; v_call: TRBV4-3; d_call: NA
cdr3_aa: CASSLLGEQYF; cdr3_nt: TGTGCCAGCAGCCTCTTGGGAGAGCAGTACTTC; j_call: TRBJ2-7; clone_size: NA; v_call: TRBV12-3/TRBV12-4; d_call: NA
cdr3_aa: CASSLAGVSEQFF; cdr3_nt: TGTGCCAGCAGCCTAGCGGGAGTAAGTGAGCAGTTCTTC; j_call: TRBJ2-1; clone_size: NA; v_call: TRBV4-2; d_call: TRBD2
cdr3_aa: CASSLGQGGPQHF; cdr3_nt: TGCGCCAGCAGCTTGGGACAGGGAGGGCCCCAGCATTTT; j_call: TRBJ1-5; clone_size: NA; v_call: TRBV5-1; d_call: TRBD1
cdr3_aa: CASSSGTAFTGELFF; cdr3_nt: TGCGCCAGCAGCTCCGGGACAGCTTTCACCGGGGAGCTGTTTTTT; j_call: TRBJ2-2; clone_size: NA; v_call: TRBV5-1; d_call: TRBD1
cdr3_aa: CAIRDTNRGSNTEAFF; cdr3_nt: TGTGCCATCAGAGACACTAACCGGGGTTCGAACACTGAAGCTTTCTTT; j_call: TRBJ1-1; clone_size: once; v_call: TRBV10-3; d_call: NA
cdr3_aa: CASRRDSYGYTF; cdr3_nt: TGTGCCAGCAGGAGGGACAGCTATGGCTACACCTTC; j_call: TRBJ1-2; clone_size: NA; v_call: TRBV7-9; d_call: TRBD1
cdr3_aa: CASSLAGRAWDTQYF; cdr3_nt: TGTGCCAGCAGCTTGGCCGGGAGGGCCTGGGATACGCAGTATTTT; j_call: TRBJ2-3; clone_size: NA; v_call: TRBV5-8; d_call: TRBD2
cdr3_aa: CASSLARGTEAFF; cdr3_nt: TGTGCCAGCAGCTTAGCCAGGGGAACTGAAGCTTTCTTT; j_call: TRBJ1-1; clone_size: NA; v_call: TRBV7-2; d_call: NA
cdr3_aa: CASSIEQVPPYEQYF; cdr3_nt: TGTGCCAGTAGTATTGAACAGGTCCCCCCCTACGAGCAGTACTTC; j_call: TRBJ2-7; clone_size: many; v_call: TRBV19; d_call: NA
cdr3_aa: CASSKGPTEGLAFYTDTQYF; cdr3_nt: TGTGCCAGCAGCAAAGGGCCGACAGAAGGACTAGCGTTCTACACAGATACGCAGTATTTT; j_call: TRBJ2-3; clone_size: NA; v_call: TRBV21-1; d_call: NA
cdr3_aa: CASSSGLAYSEQFF; cdr3_nt: TGTGCCAGCAGCTCGGGACTAGCATATAGTGAGCAGTTCTTC; j_call: TRBJ2-1; clone_size: NA; v_call: TRBV7-3; d_call: TRBD2
cdr3_aa: CASSLASGAGNTIYF; cdr3_nt: TGTGCCAGCAGCTTAGCGTCGGGGGCCGGAAACACCATATATTTT; j_call: TRBJ1-3; clone_size: NA; v_call: TRBV7-9; d_call: NA
cdr3_aa: CASSLSGVNNSPLHF; cdr3_nt: TGTGCCAGCAGCTTAAGCGGAGTGAATAATTCACCCCTCCACTTT; j_call: TRBJ1-6; clone_size: few; v_call: TRBV7-6; d_call: NA
cdr3_aa: CASSIDGGSGANVLTF; cdr3_nt: TGTGCCAGTAGTATAGACGGTGGCTCTGGGGCCAACGTCCTGACTTTC; j_call: TRBJ2-6; clone_size: NA; v_call: TRBV19; d_call: NA
cdr3_aa: CASTRDSNQPQHF; cdr3_nt: TGTGCCAGCACCAGGGACAGCAATCAGCCCCAGCATTTT; j_call: TRBJ1-5; clone_size: NA; v_call: TRBV2; d_call: NA
cdr3_aa: CASSLGNVYSNQPQHF; cdr3_nt: TGTGCCAGCAGCTTAGGTAACGTTTATAGCAATCAGCCCCAGCATTTT; j_call: TRBJ1-5; clone_size: NA; v_call: TRBV7-2; d_call: NA
cdr3_aa: CASSIRSRGIIPRGYTF; cdr3_nt: TGTGCCAGTAGTATCCGCTCCAGGGGAATTATTCCGAGGGGCTACACCTTC; j_call: TRBJ1-2; clone_size: NA; v_call: TRBV19; d_call: NA
cdr3_aa: CASSIQGARNSPLHF; cdr3_nt: TGCGCCAGCAGCATACAGGGGGCAAGGAATTCACCCCTCCACTTT; j_call: TRBJ1-6; clone_size: NA; v_call: TRBV5-1; d_call: TRBD1
cdr3_aa: CASSPRTGGRNSPLHF; cdr3_nt: TGTGCCAGCAGTCCGAGGACAGGGGGCCGTAATTCACCCCTCCACTTT; j_call: TRBJ1-6; clone_size: NA; v_call: TRBV6-2/TRBV6-3; d_call: TRBD1
cdr3_aa: CASSLDGAGGLREQFF; cdr3_nt: TGTGCCAGCAGCTTAGATGGGGCGGGAGGTCTTCGTGAGCAGTTCTTC; j_call: TRBJ2-1; clone_size: NA; v_call: TRBV7-8; d_call: TRBD2
cdr3_aa: CASSYSTGERRGELFF; cdr3_nt: TGTGCCAGCAGTTACTCTACAGGGGAAAGGAGGGGGGAGCTGTTTTTT; j_call: TRBJ2-2; clone_size: NA; v_call: TRBV6-5; d_call: TRBD1
cdr3_aa: CASSIPVDREVTYEQYF; cdr3_nt: TGTGCCAGCAGTATCCCCGTGGACAGGGAGGTTACCTACGAGCAGTACTTC; j_call: TRBJ2-7; clone_size: NA; v_call: TRBV2; d_call: TRBD1
cdr3_aa: CASSLLFTEAFF; cdr3_nt: TGTGCCAGCAGTTTACTGTTCACTGAAGCTTTCTTT; j_call: TRBJ1-1; clone_size: NA; v_call: TRBV6-2/TRBV6-3; d_call: NA
cdr3_aa: CASSLRIRDEKLFF; cdr3_nt: TGTGCCAGCAGCTTAAGAATACGAGATGAAAAACTGTTTTTT; j_call: TRBJ1-4; clone_size: NA; v_call: TRBV7-2; d_call: NA
cdr3_aa: CASRRAGVVYEQYF; cdr3_nt: TGTGCCAGCAGAAGAGCGGGAGTAGTCTACGAGCAGTACTTC; j_call: TRBJ2-7; clone_size: NA; v_call: TRBV27; d_call: TRBD2
cdr3_aa: CASSLMTESYEQYF; cdr3_nt: TGTGCCAGCAGCTTGATGACGGAATCCTACGAGCAGTACTTC; j_call: TRBJ2-7; clone_size: once; v_call: TRBV5-5; d_call: NA
cdr3_aa: CASSSTGVRANEKLFF; cdr3_nt: TGTGCCAGCAGTTCTACAGGGGTGAGGGCTAATGAAAAACTGTTTTTT; j_call: TRBJ1-4; clone_size: NA; v_call: TRBV28; d_call: TRBD1
cdr3_aa: CASSYSLGQGYEQYF; cdr3_nt: TGTGCCAGCAGTTACTCGTTGGGACAGGGCTACGAGCAGTACTTC; j_call: TRBJ2-7; clone_size: NA; v_call: TRBV6-2/TRBV6-3; d_call: TRBD1